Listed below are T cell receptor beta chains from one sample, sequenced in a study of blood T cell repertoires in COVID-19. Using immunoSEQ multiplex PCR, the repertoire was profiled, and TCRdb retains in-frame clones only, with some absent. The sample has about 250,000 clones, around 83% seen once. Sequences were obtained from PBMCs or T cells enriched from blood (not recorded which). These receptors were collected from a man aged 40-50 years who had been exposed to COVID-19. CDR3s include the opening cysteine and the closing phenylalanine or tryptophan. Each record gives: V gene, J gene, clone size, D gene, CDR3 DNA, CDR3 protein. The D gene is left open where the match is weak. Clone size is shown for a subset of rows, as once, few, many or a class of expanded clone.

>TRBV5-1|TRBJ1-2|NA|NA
TGCGCCAGCAGCTTGGTAGGCGGGGATGGCTACACCTTC
CASSLVGGDGYTF
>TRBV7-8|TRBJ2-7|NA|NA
TGTGCCAGCAGCTTCTATTCAACCTACGAGCAGTACTTC
CASSFYSTYEQYF
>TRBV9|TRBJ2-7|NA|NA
TGTGCCAGCAGCGTAGCTACTGCGGTTAGCTACGAGCAGTACTTC
CASSVATAVSYEQYF
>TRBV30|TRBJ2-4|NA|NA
TGTGCCTCTGACAGTCTAGCCAAAAACATTCAGTACTTC
CASDSLAKNIQYF
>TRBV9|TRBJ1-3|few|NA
TGTGCCAGCAGCGCTACGACAGGCTATATCGGCGGAAACACCATATATTTT
CASSATTGYIGGNTIYF
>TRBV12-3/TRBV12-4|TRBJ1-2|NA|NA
TGTGCCAGCAGCGGGGGTACTAACTATGGCTACACCTTC
CASSGGTNYGYTF
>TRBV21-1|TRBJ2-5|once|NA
TGTGCCACCCGGGGCCAAGAGACCCAGTACTTC
CATRGQETQYF
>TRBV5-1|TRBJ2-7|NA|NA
TGCGCCAGCAGCTTGGACGTGGGGGCTCGTGGCGAGCAGTACTTC
CASSLDVGARGEQYF
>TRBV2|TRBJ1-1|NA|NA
TGTGCCAGCGACGCAGTTTCTCTACAGGGGAACACTGAAGCTTTCTTT
CASDAVSLQGNTEAFF
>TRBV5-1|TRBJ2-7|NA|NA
TGCGCCAGCGGTACAAGTTCCTACGAGCAGTACTTC
CASGTSSYEQYF
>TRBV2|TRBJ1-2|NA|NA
TGTGCCGTCGAGACCATTAAGACAGCTACCGTCTATGGCTACACCTTC
CAVETIKTATVYGYTF
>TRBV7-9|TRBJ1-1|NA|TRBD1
TGTGCCAGCATGTCTCCTTCTCGGTGGACAGGTAACACTGAAGCTTTCTTT
CASMSPSRWTGNTEAFF
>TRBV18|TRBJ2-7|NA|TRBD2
TGTGCCAGCTCTCGCGGGGGCTCCTACGAGCAGTACTTC
CASSRGGSYEQYF
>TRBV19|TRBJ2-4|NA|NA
TGTGCCAGTAGTATAGATCAGGGAGGCAAAAACATTCAGTACTTC
CASSIDQGGKNIQYF
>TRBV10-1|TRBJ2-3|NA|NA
TGCGCCAGCAGTGCTGGACAAGACCCAGATACGCAGTATTTT
CASSAGQDPDTQYF